These 21 T cell receptor beta chains came from one sample sequenced in a study of naive CD8 T cells in extremely preterm neonates. Elective cesarean births at about 37-41 weeks, without labor or membrane rupture, supplied the cord blood. Method: immunoSEQ multiplex PCR; TCRdb's copy keeps in-frame clones and lacks some. This table holds 6,000 to 6,500 clones, 95% to 99% found once. Specimen: naive CD8+ T cells from cord blood. These receptor sequences come from a newborn in good health.

The chain couples TRBV21-1 to TRBJ2-7; the D segment call TRBD1 is taken from the table without a DNA check. TRBV21-1 is designated a pseudogene. CDR3 length: 17 residues. The CDR3 here is CASSKGCQGPITYEQYF. The CDR3 DNA reads as TGTGCCAGCAGCAAAGGATGCCAGGGGCCGATTACCTACGAGCAGTACTTC.

The CDR3, as DNA: TGTGCCAGCAGTGAGCGGAGCTCCTACAATGAGCAGTTCTTC. Protein sequence: CASSERSSYNEQFF. The rearrangement joins TRBV2 to TRBJ2-1; no clear D. This CDR3 has 14 amino acids. Trimming shortened V by 3 bases and J by 0 bases, and 6 bases separated the two germline ends. Germline CDR1 is SNHLY and CDR2 is FYNNEI.

The rearrangement links TRBV29-1 to TRBJ2-7; unclear D gene. In germline, CDR1 is SQVTM, CDR2 ANQGSEA. This CDR3 is 12 amino acids long. Trimming removed 4 bases from V and 6 bases from J, with 13 bases in between. This CDR3 is CSVAALFSEQYF. CDR3 nucleotide sequence: TGCAGCGTTGCCGCCCTTTTTAGCGAGCAGTACTTC.

The CDR3 region has the DNA TGTGCCAGCAGCTTGTCGGTGGCGTGGCAGCGCGAGACCCAGTACTTC. As protein: CASSLSVAWQRETQYF. The genes are TRBV11-2 and TRBJ2-5; the D is unclear. Trimming cost V 3 bases and J 5 bases, with 19 bases left between them. CDR3 size: 16 residues. The germline V gene encodes CDR1 SGHAT and CDR2 FQNNGV.

V gene TRBV9 combines with J gene TRBJ2-2, with TRBD2 matching over 8 bases. V was clipped by 0 bases and J by 0 bases; unmatched bases: 10. This CDR3 contains 19 residues. The V gene's germline CDR1 is SGDLS and CDR2 YYNGEE. The CDR3 nucleotides are TGTGCCAGCAGCGTAGGAGGGCGGGAGGCTCTTTCGAACACCGGGGAGCTGTTTTTT. Protein product: CASSVGGREALSNTGELFF.

The rearrangement uses TRBV4-1 and TRBJ2-2; the match to TRBD1 covers 8 bases. CDR3 length: 16 residues. V lost 2 bases to trimming and J lost 1 base; unmatched junction nucleotides: 3. Germline-derived CDR1 and CDR2 are MGHRA and YSYEKL. CDR3 residues: CASSQRTGWNTGELFF. In nucleotides, the CDR3 is TGCGCCAGCAGCCAACGGACAGGGTGGAACACCGGGGAGCTGTTTTTT.

A single count supports this clone. J is TRBJ2-3 and V is TRBV11-2; D not certain. Germline V lookup: CDR1 SGHAT, CDR2 FQNNGV. Trimming shortened V by 1 base and J by 0 bases, and 8 bases separated the two germline ends. This CDR3 is 15 amino acids long. This CDR3 is CASSLGATSTDTQYF. CDR3 DNA: TGTGCCAGCAGCTTAGGGGCCACTAGCACAGATACGCAGTATTTT.

The J gene is TRBJ2-7, the V gene TRBV5-8; 11 bases are a match to TRBD2. The CDR3 is 14 residues long. The trim removed 4 bases at V and 3 bases at J, leaving 3 bases unmatched. CDR1 SGHTS and CDR2 YDEGEE come from the germline V gene. The CDR3 is CASSTTSGNYEQYF. CDR3 DNA: TGTGCCAGCAGCACGACTAGCGGGAACTACGAGCAGTACTTC.

V gene TRBV27 combines with J gene TRBJ1-1; the D gene is possibly TRBD1 (6 bases). Germline V gives CDR1 MNHEY, CDR2 SMNVEV (reference sequence). Trimming took off 1 base at V and 0 bases at J, with 18 bases between the two ends. The CDR3 is made up of 18 amino acids. CDR3: CASSLLGRGGGLNTEAFF. The CDR3 coding sequence is TGTGCCAGCAGTTTATTAGGAAGAGGGGGGGGGTTGAACACTGAAGCTTTCTTT.

The chain uses TRBV28 and TRBJ2-1; possibly TRBD2 for D (6 bases). Germline V gives CDR1 MDHEN, CDR2 SYDVKM. V lost 6 bases, J lost 5 bases, and 17 bases lay in between. The CDR3 covers 15 residues. The DNA for the CDR3 is TGTGCCAGCAGCCGAAGACTAGTCGGGGACAATGAGCAGTTCTTC. Its protein product is CASSRRLVGDNEQFF.

CDR3 residues: CASSLYGRGTGYTF. The CDR3 DNA reads as TGTGCCAGCAGCTTATACGGCAGGGGCACTGGCTACACCTTC. The V call is TRBV7-6, the J call TRBJ1-2, with D possibly matching TRBD1 (6 bases). This CDR3 comprises 14 residues. V lost 2 bases, J lost 7 bases, and 14 bases lay in between. Germline lookup yields CDR1 SGHVS and CDR2 FNYEAQ.

The gene calls are TRBV4-1 and TRBJ1-2; 8 nucleotides agree with TRBD1. The CDR3 loop spans 14 amino acids. In germline, CDR1 is MGHRA, CDR2 YSYEKL. Trimming at V came to 3 bases and at J to 4 bases, leaving 4 bases not matched to a gene. This chain's CDR3 is CASSQGQVAYGYTF. The CDR3 DNA reads as TGCGCCAGCAGCCAGGGACAGGTAGCCTATGGCTACACCTTC.

This CDR3 is CASEFQAGELFF. For the CDR3, the DNA is TGTGCCAGCGAGTTTCAGGCCGGGGAGCTGTTTTTT. The chain uses TRBV6-5 and TRBJ2-2; unclear D gene. Germline V gene data show CDR1 as MNHEY and CDR2 as SVGAGI. This CDR3 is built from 12 residues. V was shortened by 8 bases and J by 6 bases, with 10 bases between the two germline ends.

The V gene is TRBV11-2, the J gene TRBJ2-5; D is perhaps TRBD1 (5 bases). Germline V gene data show CDR1 as SGHAT and CDR2 as FQNNGV. The V end was cut by 2 bases, the J end by 4 bases, with 8 bases between. The CDR3 runs to 13 residues. The DNA for the CDR3 is TGTGCCAGCAGCTTATGGACACGAGAGACCCAGTACTTC. It codes for CASSLWTRETQYF.

The chain carries TRBV19 and TRBJ2-1; the D gene is possibly TRBD2 (5 bases). Germline V gene data show CDR1 as LNHDA and CDR2 as SQIVND (reference sequence). The length of the CDR3 is 14 residues. V lost 3 bases and J 4 bases, leaving 10 bases between the germline ends. CDR3 loop: CASSIGGLYNEQFF. The CDR3 DNA reads TGTGCCAGTAGTATCGGCGGACTGTACAATGAGCAGTTCTTC.

V and J are TRBV5-4 and TRBJ2-3, with 9 positions matching TRBD2. This CDR3 is 15 amino acids long. Looked up from germline, CDR1 is SGHNT and CDR2 is YYREEE (reference sequence). Trimming cost V 0 bases and J 1 base; bases outside gene matches: 0. CDR3 nucleotides: TGTGCCAGCAGCTTGGGACTAGCGGGCACAGATACGCAGTATTTT. Translating gives CASSLGLAGTDTQYF.

The chain employs TRBV11-2 and TRBJ1-1; D unresolved. Trimming pared 1 base from V and 1 base from J, leaving 7 bases between. The CDR3 runs to 14 residues. CDR1 is SGHAT, CDR2 FQNNGV, per germline. The CDR3 nucleotides are TGTGCCAGCAGCTTAGCTAGCAGGAACACTGAAGCTTTCTTT. This translates into CASSLASRNTEAFF.

This rearrangement joins TRBV2 to TRBJ2-5, with D possibly matching TRBD1 (7 bases). The J call may be wrong; the DNA end is better matched by TRBJ2-7. The germline V gene encodes CDR1 SNHLY and CDR2 FYNNEI. The CDR3 is 13 residues long. The CDR3 reads CATLQGGSYEQYF. DNA of the CDR3: TGTGCCACCCTCCAGGGGGGTAGCTACGAGCAGTACTTC.

The chain has TRBV11-2 and TRBJ2-7, with a weak D call TRBD2 (6 bases). Looked up from germline, CDR1 is SGHAT and CDR2 is FQNNGV. The CDR3 is 17 residues long. The ends were cut back, 2 bases at V and 0 bases at J, with 17 bases in the middle. CDR3 loop: CASSLPISGQLSYEQYF. CDR3 nucleotide sequence: TGTGCCAGCAGCTTACCTATTAGCGGCCAGCTCTCCTACGAGCAGTACTTC.

The V and J genes are TRBV27 and TRBJ2-5; 8 nucleotides agree with TRBD2. The CDR3 loop spans 15 amino acids. With 3 bases clipped from V and 3 bases from J, the junction kept 6 bases outside the gene matches. Germline V gives CDR1 MNHEY, CDR2 SMNVEV (reference sequence). The CDR3 here is CASSLGPTSEETQYF. In DNA form, the CDR3 reads TGTGCCAGCAGTTTGGGCCCGACTAGCGAAGAGACCCAGTACTTC.

The chain uses TRBV9 and TRBJ1-2, with 7 bases aligning to TRBD1. CDR3 length: 14 residues. The junction had 6 bases not matched to a gene; V was cut back by 4 bases and J by 3 bases. Per the germline V gene, CDR1 is SGDLS and CDR2 is YYNGEE. CDR3 bases: TGTGCCAGCAGCTCCGGGACAGAGGACTATGGCTACACCTTC. Translated: CASSSGTEDYGYTF.